The present T cell receptor (beta chain) was sequenced within a study of blood T cells in healthy people across ages. As concerns this clonotype: Its antigen remains unidentified.

The study, taken as a whole, reports: The fall in TCR beta diversity per million T cells was roughly linear with age. Strong correlation linked observed beta diversity and percent naive T cells.

The CDR3 loop spans 15 amino acids. A J-beta primer mix and a sample-barcoded 5' primer were used in a second PCR of roughly 7 to 12 cycles. Every cDNA was tagged by a template-switch adaptor with 12 random nucleotides. MiXCR, applied by TCRdb to the 5' RACE reads, yields one record per CDR3 protein. The top ten hold around 30% of the sample, which has 720,000 or so distinct CDR3 sequences, around 41% seen once. Material for sequencing was blood. The chain recombines TRBV12-1 with TRBJ2-4; TRBD2 is the table's D call, not checked against the DNA. The J call is in doubt because the DNA end fits TRBJ2-7 better. TRBV12-1 is given as a pseudogene. This TCR was recovered from an elderly man in good health. The CDR3 coding sequence is TGTGCCAGCAGCGGGGCTGGGCAGGGAGGAGACGAGCAGTACTTC. Its protein is CASSGAGQGGDEQYF.